A single sample gave rise to the 6 T cell receptor beta chains below, sequenced in a study of control samples from healthy donors and cancer patients (dated by TCRdb to the early 2020s). Library preparation used the immunoSEQ multiplex PCR assay. Entries here come from immuneACCESS through TCRdb and include only in-frame sequences with V and J called. Some clones fail to appear in such tables; in the studies checked, an unresolved V gene covers under half of the shortfall, and the cause of the remainder is unknown. Here the sample has 140,000 or so clones; about 89% occur a single time. In total, the top ten clones hold over 4% of the sample. Sequenced material: blood. The receptors derive from a man under 40 in good health.

The V call is TRBV7-2, the J call TRBJ2-1; D unclear. Germline V gene data show CDR1 as SGHTA and CDR2 as FQGNSA. The ends were cut back, 10 bases at V and 1 base at J, with 14 bases in the middle. This CDR3 is 14 amino acids long. Here the CDR3 DNA reads TGTGCCACCAAAGGGATCCAATCCTACAATGAGCAGTTCTTC. It translates to CATKGIQSYNEQFF.

The chain recombines TRBV7-8 with TRBJ2-7, with 11 nucleotides matching TRBD1. The CDR3 contains 16 residues. V dropped 3 bases and J dropped 3; count of bases not matched to a gene: 7. CDR1 is SGHVS and CDR2 is FQNEAQ in the germline V gene. The CDR3 loop reads CASSFGAGQGGYEQYF. DNA of the CDR3: TGTGCCAGCAGCTTTGGGGCGGGACAGGGGGGCTACGAGCAGTACTTC.

The rearrangement joins TRBV21-1 to TRBJ2-4; the D call TRBD1 from the table was never checked on the DNA. TRBV21-1 is labeled a pseudogene. The CDR3 loop spans 16 amino acids. CDR3 sequence (DNA): TGTGCCAGCAGCGAGACAGGACCCAAGGCCAAAAACATTCAGTACTTC. This codes for CASSETGPKAKNIQYF.

This clone was detected only a few times. The chain uses TRBV7-2 and TRBJ2-7; a possible D gene is TRBD1 (6 bases). Germline lookup yields CDR1 SGHTA and CDR2 FQGNSA. This CDR3 is 16 amino acids long. The ends were cut back, 2 bases at V and 2 bases at J, with 16 bases in the middle. The DNA of the CDR3 is TGTGCCAGCAGCTTATCCAGGGGCGTAGGCACCTACGAGCAGTACTTC. Translating gives CASSLSRGVGTYEQYF.

This clone showed up just a few times. The chain is built from TRBV11-2 and TRBJ2-7; the D gene is possibly TRBD2 (5 bases). Germline-derived CDR1 and CDR2 are SGHAT and FQNNGV. The CDR3 is made up of 15 amino acids. V lost 5 bases to trimming and J lost 7 bases, with 21 bases between them. The CDR3 nucleotides are TGTGCCAGCAGCGACCTTCGGACTGGACTCTTTGAGCAGTACTTC. Translating gives CASSDLRTGLFEQYF.

This clone is termed medium-sized (0.01 to 0.1%). This chain joins TRBV19 and TRBJ1-5, with no clear D. Germline loops: CDR1 LNHDA, CDR2 SQIVND (reference sequence). Trimming shortened V by 5 bases and J by 0 bases, and 17 bases separated the two germline ends. The CDR3 is made up of 17 amino acids. The CDR3 here is CASSGDMGQLSNQPQHF. The CDR3 nucleotides are TGTGCCAGTAGTGGGGATATGGGCCAGCTTAGCAATCAGCCCCAGCATTTT.